This T cell receptor (beta chain) comes out of a study of identical twins. Template switching added a universal primer site, and cDNA bore unique molecular identifiers. TCRdb processed the 5' RACE reads anew with MiXCR; each CDR3 protein has one entry. Of roughly 690,000 distinct CDR3 sequences in the sample, roughly 6% are singletons; the top ten hold under 2%. This clonotype was detected many times. The antigen remains undetermined. CDR3 length equals 13 residues. From germline, CDR1 is MNHEY and CDR2 SVGEGT. V lost 6 bases, J lost 1 base, and 8 bases lay in between. Overall study findings and caveats: Excess twin sharing in beta out-of-frame sequences was weaker. A lower insertion count was a feature of abundant cord blood beta clonotypes, with no such feature in memory repertoires. Invariant MAIT and iNKT cells are populations that could partly confound zero-insertion analyses.

The specimen sequenced was naive T cells sorted from blood. The chain employs TRBV6-2 or TRBV6-3 and TRBJ2-3, with no clear D. The sequence came from a man aged 18 to 35 in good health. CDR3 sequence: CASRDGGTDTQYF. CDR3 nucleotide sequence: TGTGCCAGCAGGGACGGTGGCACAGATACGCAGTATTTT.